The TCR beta chain described here comes from a study of CD8 T cells in Susac syndrome. Study-level results: The study admitted that it had a relatively small number of individuals in its TCR sequencing and HLA analysis.

Remarks on this clonotype: Its antigen is undetermined.

High-throughput TCR beta sequencing covered peripheral CD8+ and CD4+ T cells. RNA totalling about 0.5 to 1 ug underwent reverse transcription with random hexamers. With immunoSEQ multiplex PCR, TCR beta CDR3 was amplified across 54 Vbeta and 13 Jbeta. One entry per CDR3 protein, called by TCRdb with MiXCR from the immunoSEQ multiplex PCR reads. Here the sample spans roughly 60,000 distinct CDR3 sequences, just over 90% being singletons. V was pared by 4 bases and J by 0 bases, with 15 bases between. The CDR3 extends over 16 amino acids. From germline, CDR1 is MNHEY and CDR2 SVGEGT. This chain joins TRBV6-2 or TRBV6-3 and TRBJ2-5; no clear D. This TCR came from a human donor in good health. Sequenced: CD8+ T cells from PBMCs. DNA for the CDR3: TGTGCCAGCAGTTCGGCCAACCAGGAGTACCAAGAGACCCAGTACTTC. Translation gives CASSSANQEYQETQYF.